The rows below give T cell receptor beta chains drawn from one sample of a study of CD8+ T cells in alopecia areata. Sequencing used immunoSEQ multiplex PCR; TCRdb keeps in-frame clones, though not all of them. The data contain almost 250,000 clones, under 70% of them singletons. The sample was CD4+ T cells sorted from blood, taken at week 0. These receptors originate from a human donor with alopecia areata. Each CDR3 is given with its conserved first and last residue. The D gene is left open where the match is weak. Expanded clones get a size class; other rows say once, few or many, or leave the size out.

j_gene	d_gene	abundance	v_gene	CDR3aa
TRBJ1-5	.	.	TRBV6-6	CASSYRQGNQPQHF
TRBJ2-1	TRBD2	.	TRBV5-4	CASSPGLAGGYNEQFF
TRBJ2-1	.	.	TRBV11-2	CASSLEQTYNEQFF
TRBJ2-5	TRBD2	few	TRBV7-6	CASSLAAGGETQYF
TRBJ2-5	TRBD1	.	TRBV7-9	CASSQGGRETQYF
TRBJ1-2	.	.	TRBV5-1	CASSLGHFYGYTF
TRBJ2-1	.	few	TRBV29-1	CSVADNEQFF
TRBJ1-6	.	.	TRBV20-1	CSASGLGPLHF
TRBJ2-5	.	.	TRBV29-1	CSVRTAQETQYF
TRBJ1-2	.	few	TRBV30	CAFSRGVNYGYTF
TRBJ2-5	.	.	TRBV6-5	CPLLLETQYF
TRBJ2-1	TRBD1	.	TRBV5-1	CASSLLTGVSNEQFF
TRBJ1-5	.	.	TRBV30	CAWSLGVEQPQHF
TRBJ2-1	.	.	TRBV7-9	CASSRDSYNEQFF
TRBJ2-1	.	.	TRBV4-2	CASSQDGSSSSYNEQFF
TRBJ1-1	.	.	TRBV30	CAWSPGGPEAFF
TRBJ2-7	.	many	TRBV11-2	CASSLDRGVGEQYF
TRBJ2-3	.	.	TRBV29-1	CSVDPGSTDTQYF
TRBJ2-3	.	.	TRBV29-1	CSVEGQTDTQYF
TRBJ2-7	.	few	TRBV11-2	CASSLLKEQYF
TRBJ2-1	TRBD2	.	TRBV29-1	CSVAETSGGSFTHEQFF
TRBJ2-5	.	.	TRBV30	CAWREGFWGETQYF
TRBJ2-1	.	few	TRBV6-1	CASSVIPNYNEQFF
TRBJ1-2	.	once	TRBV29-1	CSVGEGLDGYTF
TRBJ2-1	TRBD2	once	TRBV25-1	CARLTSGEYNEQFF
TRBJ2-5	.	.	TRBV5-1	CASSFRDPSSVTQYF
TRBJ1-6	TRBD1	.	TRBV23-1	CASSPRDRNSPLHF
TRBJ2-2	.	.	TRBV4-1	CASSLGLNTGELFF
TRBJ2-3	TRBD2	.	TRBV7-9	CASSPGGGGSSTDTQYF
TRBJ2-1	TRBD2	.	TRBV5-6	CASSPFFRGTSQGNEQFF
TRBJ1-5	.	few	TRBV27	CASSPGGNQPQHF
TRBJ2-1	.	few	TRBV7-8	CASSFRPLVSYNEQFF